A single T cell receptor beta chain is shown here with its context. A single count supports this clone. No antigen is known for it. Qualities for individual bases were not recorded, and no much larger clone is one base off. Patients with autoimmune disease history or receiving systemic immunosuppression were excluded from the trial. Peripheral blood for TCR sequencing was collected from all dose cohorts at baseline, on cycle 4 day 1, and on cycle 7 day 1. Samples came from an open-label, multicenter, first-in-human phase I dose-escalation trial of ivuxolimab. Adults with locally advanced or metastatic head and neck squamous cell, hepatocellular, melanoma or renal cell carcinoma were enrolled in the trial. Before TCR sequencing, CD4+ T cells and CD8+ T cells from peripheral blood were sorted into separate populations. Its CDR3 holds 16 amino acids, cysteine through phenylalanine. CDR3 DNA is the only sequence kept; it has 48 bases, read in frame from the first base. From a lookup of the germline V gene (reference sequence), CDR1 and CDR2 are SEHNR and FQNEAQ. The V and J ends are trimmed by 5 bases and 1 base, leaving 17 bases between them.

Genomic DNA was extracted from sorted cells for sequencing of the TCRbeta CDR3 region. The immunoSEQ Assay was used for sequencing of TCRbeta CDR3 regions. TCRdb re-hosts the immuneACCESS table, in-frame sequences only. Its copies lack some clones; in the studies checked, an unresolved V gene accounts for under half of them, and the cause for the rest is not known. The sample table records around 11,000 clones; around 80% of these occur just once. The ten largest clones represent about a sixth of the sample. The data belong to a study of OX40 agonist ivuxolimab in advanced cancers. Context from the whole study: Ivuxolimab, which targeted the costimulatory receptor OX40 (CD134), was an agonistic, fully human IgG2 monoclonal antibody. Three dose-escalation patients achieved partial responses, one with hepatocellular carcinoma and two with cutaneous melanoma. The paper reports the monotherapy dose-escalation portion (N = 52 patients) of the phase I ivuxolimab trial. The purpose of peripheral TCRbeta sequencing was to test whether ivuxolimab changed TCR sequence diversity and led to clonal T-cell expansion. Intravenous ivuxolimab was administered to patients every 2 weeks at six dose levels: 0.01, 0.1, 0.3, 1.5, 3 and 10 mg/kg. The dose-escalation cohort was about 86% male with a mean age of about 60 years, ranging from 23 to 79. Among the 50 to 55 dose-escalation patients, about 20 had hepatocellular carcinoma, roughly 15 melanoma, 9 renal cell carcinoma and 9 head and neck cancer. Patients were allowed to have had prior anti-PD-1, anti-PD-L1 or anti-CTLA-4 therapy, and around 40% of the dose-escalation patients had previously received checkpoint inhibitors. The full study reports these points: At doses of 0.1 to 3.0 mg/kg, clonal expansion of both CD4+ and CD8+ blood T cells was observed from baseline to week 6. The antigen specificity of the peripheral T cells that underwent clonal expansion was not determined. Partial responders in the 0.1-3.0 mg/kg groups had among the lowest normalized peripheral clonal expansion, especially among CD8+ T cells. On average, CD8+ T cells showed more expanded clones than CD4+ T cells after ivuxolimab. Low levels of normalized T-cell clonal expansion were also seen in some patients who did not respond.

Sample: CD4+ or CD8+ T cells sorted from blood, taken in a trial of the OX40 agonist ivuxolimab. The receptor was derived from an adult with an advanced solid tumor such as melanoma, head and neck, liver or kidney cancer. The chain was built from TRBV7-9 and TRBJ2-5; the D gene could be TRBD1 or TRBD2, each one agreeing over 5 bases. The CDR3 is CASSQRGELVQETQYF. The DNA sequence is TGTGCCAGCAGCCAACGGGGCGAACTCGTCCAAGAGACCCAGTACTTC.